The rows below give T cell receptor beta chains drawn from one sample of a study of cytomegalovirus exposure and HLA in healthy donors. The assay was immunoSEQ multiplex PCR, and TCRdb's table has in-frame clones only and misses some. In the table there are a few hundred thousand clones, roughly 88% of which are singletons. Sequenced: PBMCs. These receptors were taken from a man aged 25-45 years in good health and CMV-seronegative. CDR3s include the opening cysteine and the closing phenylalanine or tryptophan. The D gene is left open where the match is weak. Clone size appears in some rows only: once, few, many, or a class for an expanded clone.

j_gene,v_gene,abundance,d_gene,CDR3aa,CDR3nt
TRBJ1-2,TRBV10-2,NA,NA,CASSEGNYGYTF,TGCGCCAGCAGTGAGGGCAACTATGGCTACACCTTC
TRBJ1-5,TRBV7-2,NA,NA,CASSSDRHNQPQHF,TGTGCCAGCAGCTCGGACAGACACAATCAGCCCCAGCATTTT
TRBJ2-3,TRBV12-1,NA,NA,CASSRSGGAADTQYF,TGTGCCAGCTCCCGTAGCGGGGGGGCAGCAGATACGCAGTATTTT
TRBJ2-5,TRBV6-1,NA,NA,CASRGHRETQYF,TGTGCCAGCAGAGGACATCGGGAGACCCAGTACTTC
TRBJ2-3,TRBV30,NA,NA,CAWSVRGADTQYF,TGTGCCTGGAGTGTGCGGGGCGCAGATACGCAGTATTTT
TRBJ2-5,TRBV18,NA,TRBD2,CASSPARTGGLQETQYF,TGTGCCAGCTCACCAGCAAGGACGGGAGGACTGCAAGAGACCCAGTACTTC
TRBJ1-2,TRBV4-3,NA,NA,CASSQDKNDRRSGYTF,TGCGCCAGCAGCCAAGATAAAAATGACAGGAGGAGCGGCTACACCTTC
TRBJ2-1,TRBV9,NA,NA,CASSVGRGRNEQFF,TGTGCCAGCAGCGTAGGGAGGGGGCGCAATGAGCAGTTCTTC
TRBJ1-5,TRBV5-5,NA,TRBD1,CASTVTGGSQPQHF,TGTGCCAGCACCGTGACAGGGGGCAGTCAGCCCCAGCATTTT
TRBJ1-2,TRBV7-9,few,TRBD1,CASSFVEDRLYGYTF,TGTGCCAGCAGCTTCGTGGAGGACAGGCTCTATGGCTACACCTTC
TRBJ2-2,TRBV13,NA,NA,CASSPPGTGELFF,TGTGCCAGCAGCCCTCCGGGCACCGGGGAGCTGTTTTTT
TRBJ2-2,TRBV7-9,once,TRBD2,CASSPTSVGGELFF,TGTGCCAGCAGCCCGACTAGCGTTGGCGGGGAGCTGTTTTTT
TRBJ2-1,TRBV29-1,NA,TRBD1,CSVPRQGSYNEQFF,TGCAGCGTCCCCAGACAGGGCTCCTACAATGAGCAGTTCTTC
TRBJ2-1,TRBV11-2,NA,NA,CASSLEGAGYNEQFF,TGTGCCAGCAGCTTAGAAGGCGCAGGTTACAATGAGCAGTTCTTC
TRBJ1-1,TRBV6-6,NA,NA,CAARGRGWETEAFF,TGTGCCGCCCGGGGGAGGGGCTGGGAGACTGAAGCTTTCTTT
TRBJ1-4,TRBV10-2,once,NA,CASSESGGTNEKLFF,TGCGCCAGCAGTGAGTCAGGAGGTACTAATGAAAAACTGTTTTTT
TRBJ2-7,TRBV5-4,NA,TRBD2,CASSGTSGSYEQYF,TGTGCCAGCAGCGGGACTAGCGGCTCCTACGAGCAGTACTTC
TRBJ2-7,TRBV7-9,NA,TRBD1,CASSGQASLRGQYF,TGTGCCAGCAGCGGACAGGCCAGTCTACGAGGGCAGTACTTC
TRBJ2-7,TRBV7-8,NA,TRBD1,CASSRRQGGSHEQYF,TGTGCCAGCAGCCGTCGACAGGGGGGGTCTCACGAGCAGTACTTC
TRBJ1-1,TRBV6-5,NA,NA,CASRLGGAVGTEAFF,TGTGCCAGCAGGTTGGGGGGAGCTGTGGGCACTGAAGCTTTCTTT
TRBJ2-1,TRBV7-8,NA,NA,CASNPTAFSYNEQFF,TGTGCCAGCAACCCGACAGCCTTCTCCTACAATGAGCAGTTCTTC
TRBJ1-5,TRBV19,NA,NA,CASSMGGKISNQPQHF,TGTGCCAGTAGTATGGGGGGTAAGATTAGCAATCAGCCCCAGCATTTT
TRBJ1-2,TRBV7-8,NA,NA,CASSLDSPGTHEGLGYTF,TGTGCCAGCAGCTTAGATTCCCCCGGGACTCACGAGGGCCTGGGCTACACCTTC
TRBJ1-6,TRBV19,NA,NA,CASRGLNSPLHF,TGTGCCAGTAGGGGGCTGAATTCACCCCTCCACTTT
TRBJ1-1,TRBV5-6,NA,NA,CASSLPFAGAEAFF,TGTGCCAGCAGCTTACCCTTCGCGGGCGCTGAAGCTTTCTTT
TRBJ1-1,TRBV19,NA,NA,CASSIQIWTEAFF,TGTGCCAGTAGTATCCAGATTTGGACTGAAGCTTTCTTT
TRBJ1-1,TRBV11-2,NA,TRBD1,CASSPWDRGEFEAFF,TGTGCCAGCAGCCCTTGGGACAGGGGCGAATTTGAAGCTTTCTTT
TRBJ2-7,TRBV25-1,once,NA,CASNHKQGYEQYF,TGTGCCAGCAACCACAAACAGGGCTACGAGCAGTACTTC
TRBJ2-2,TRBV11-3,NA,NA,CASSLSPGQPNTGELFF,TGTGCCAGCAGCTTATCCCCCGGACAGCCGAACACCGGGGAGCTGTTTTTT
TRBJ2-5,TRBV2,once,TRBD2,CASSEAAGGTRQETQYF,TGTGCCAGCAGTGAAGCAGCCGGGGGGACTCGTCAAGAGACCCAGTACTTC
TRBJ1-4,TRBV6-4,NA,NA,CASSDKTVRNEKLFF,TGTGCCAGCAGTGATAAGACAGTTAGAAATGAAAAACTGTTTTTT
TRBJ1-5,TRBV6-5,NA,NA,CASSETGLSPQHF,TGTGCCAGCAGTGAAACAGGTCTCTCGCCCCAGCATTTT
TRBJ1-3,TRBV27,NA,TRBD1,CASSSTGSVGNTIYF,TGTGCCAGCAGTTCGACAGGGTCGGTTGGAAACACCATATATTTT